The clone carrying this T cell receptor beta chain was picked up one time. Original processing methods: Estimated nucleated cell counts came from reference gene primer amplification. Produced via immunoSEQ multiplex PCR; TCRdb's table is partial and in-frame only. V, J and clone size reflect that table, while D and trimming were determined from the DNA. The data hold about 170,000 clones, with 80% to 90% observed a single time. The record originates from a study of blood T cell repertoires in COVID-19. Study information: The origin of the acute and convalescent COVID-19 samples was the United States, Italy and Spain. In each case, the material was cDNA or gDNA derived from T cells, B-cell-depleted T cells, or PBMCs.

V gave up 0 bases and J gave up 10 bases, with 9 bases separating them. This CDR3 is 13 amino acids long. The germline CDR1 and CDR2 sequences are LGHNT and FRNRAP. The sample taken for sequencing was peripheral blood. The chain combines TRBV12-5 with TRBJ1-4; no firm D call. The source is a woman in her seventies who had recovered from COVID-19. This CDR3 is CASGLVVGGKLFF. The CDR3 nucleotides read TGTGCTAGTGGTTTGGTAGTGGGAGGAAAACTGTTTTTT. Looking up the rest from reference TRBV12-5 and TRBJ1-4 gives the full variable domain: DARVTQTPRHKVTEMGQEVTMRCQPILGHNTVFWYRQTMMQGLELLAYFRNRAPLDDSGMPKDRFSAEMPDATLATLKIQPSEPRDSAVYFCASGLVVGGKLFFGSGTQLSVL.